The rows below give T cell receptor beta chains drawn from one sample of a study of cytomegalovirus exposure and HLA in healthy donors. The table came from immunoSEQ multiplex PCR; TCRdb's copy has only in-frame clones and leaves some out. The profile covers 130,000 to 150,000 clones, with around 82% appearing a single time and almost 7% taken by the ten largest. The sequencing input was PBMCs. The receptor set was obtained from a man aged 40-50 years in good health and CMV-seropositive. Each CDR3 is given with its conserved first and last residue. The D gene is left open where the match is weak. Clone size is stated in some rows and not others, as once, few, many or a class when expanded.

D gene	V gene	J gene	clone size	CDR3 DNA	CDR3 protein
NA	TRBV28	TRBJ2-7	once	TGTGCCAGCACCACCCCCAGGACAGAGAGCTCCTACGAGCAGTACTTC	CASTTPRTESSYEQYF
NA	TRBV5-1	TRBJ2-7	NA	TGCGCCAGCAGCCGAACAGGGCGAGATTCCTACGAGCAGTACTTC	CASSRTGRDSYEQYF
NA	TRBV2	TRBJ2-7	once	TGTGCCAGCCTCCGGGTTTCCCCCTACGAGCAGTACTTC	CASLRVSPYEQYF
NA	TRBV20-1	TRBJ2-3	NA	TGCAGTGTCCTAAGCGCAGATACGCAGTATTTT	CSVLSADTQYF
TRBD1	TRBV5-1	TRBJ2-7	few	TGCGCCAGCAGCCCGAGGACAGGGGGCTTTAATTTGTGGCAGTACTTC	CASSPRTGGFNLWQYF
NA	TRBV5-1	TRBJ1-6	NA	TGCGCCAGCAGCTTGGCGGGAGAGTCACCCCTCCACTTT	CASSLAGESPLHF
NA	TRBV6-5	TRBJ1-4	few	TGTGCCAGCAGTTACAGGGGTTCTAATGAAAAACTGTTTTTT	CASSYRGSNEKLFF
NA	TRBV7-2	TRBJ1-5	NA	TGTGCCAGCAGGGACTGGGCTGGGCCCAATCAGCCCCAGCATTTT	CASRDWAGPNQPQHF
NA	TRBV13	TRBJ2-7	NA	TGTGCCAGCAGCTTAGGGTCTCCCGAGCAGTACTTC	CASSLGSPEQYF
NA	TRBV28	TRBJ1-1	NA	TGTGCCAGCAGTTTTGTCGTATCCCGTAACACTGAAGCTTTCTTT	CASSFVVSRNTEAFF